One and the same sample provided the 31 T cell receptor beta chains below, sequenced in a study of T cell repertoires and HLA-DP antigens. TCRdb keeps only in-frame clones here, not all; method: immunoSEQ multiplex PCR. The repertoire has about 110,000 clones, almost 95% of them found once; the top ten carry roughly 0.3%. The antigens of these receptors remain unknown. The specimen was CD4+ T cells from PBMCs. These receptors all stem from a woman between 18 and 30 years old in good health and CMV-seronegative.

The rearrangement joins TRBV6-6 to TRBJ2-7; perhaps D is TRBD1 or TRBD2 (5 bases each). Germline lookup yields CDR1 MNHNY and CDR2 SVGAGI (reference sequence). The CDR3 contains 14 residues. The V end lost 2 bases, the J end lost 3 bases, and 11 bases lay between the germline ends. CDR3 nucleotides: TGTGCCAGCAGTTACGCAGGGACGCGCTACGAGCAGTACGTC. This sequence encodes CASSYAGTRYEQYV.

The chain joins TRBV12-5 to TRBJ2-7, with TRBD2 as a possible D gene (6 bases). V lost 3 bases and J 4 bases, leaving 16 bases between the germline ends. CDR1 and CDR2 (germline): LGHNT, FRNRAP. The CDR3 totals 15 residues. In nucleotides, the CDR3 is TGTGCTAGTGGTTTTGGGATCTGGAGGGATTACGAGCAGTACTTC. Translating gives CASGFGIWRDYEQYF.

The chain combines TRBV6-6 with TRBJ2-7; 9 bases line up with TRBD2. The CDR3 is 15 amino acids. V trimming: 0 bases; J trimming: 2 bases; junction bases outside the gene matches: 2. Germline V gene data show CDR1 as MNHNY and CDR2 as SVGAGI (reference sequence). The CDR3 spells CASSYSTSGTYEQYF. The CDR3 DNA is TGTGCCAGCAGTTACTCGACTAGCGGTACCTACGAGCAGTACTTC.

The CDR3 region has the DNA TGTGCCAGCAGACTCGGACAGGGGGGGGCAGATACGCAGTATTTT. Protein sequence: CASRLGQGGADTQYF. The chain combines TRBV11-3 with TRBJ2-3, with 10 bases matching TRBD1. The germline CDR1 and CDR2 sequences are SGHNT and YENEEA. The CDR3 spans 15 residues. V was pared by 6 bases and J by 4 bases, with 7 bases of the junction left unmatched. The variable domain in full, completed from reference TRBV11-3 and TRBJ2-3, reads EAGVVQSPRYKIIEKKQPVAFWCNPISGHNTLYWYLQNLGQGPELLIRYENEEAVDDSQLPKDRFSAERLKGVDSTLKIQPAELGDSAVYLCASRLGQGGADTQYFGPGTRLTVL.

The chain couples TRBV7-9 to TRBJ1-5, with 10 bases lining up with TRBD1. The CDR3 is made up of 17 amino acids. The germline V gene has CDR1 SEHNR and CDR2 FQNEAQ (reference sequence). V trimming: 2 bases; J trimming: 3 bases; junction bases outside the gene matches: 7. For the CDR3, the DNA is TGTGCCAGCAGCTTATCCCGGACAGGGGGAGTCAATCAGCCCCAGCATTTT. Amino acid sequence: CASSLSRTGGVNQPQHF.

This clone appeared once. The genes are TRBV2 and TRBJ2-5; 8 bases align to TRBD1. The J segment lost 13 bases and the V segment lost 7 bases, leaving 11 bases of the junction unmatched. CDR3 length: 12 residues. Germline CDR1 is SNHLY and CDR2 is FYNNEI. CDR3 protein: CASNAYEGQGYF. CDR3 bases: TGTGCCAGCAACGCGTATGAAGGACAGGGGTACTTC. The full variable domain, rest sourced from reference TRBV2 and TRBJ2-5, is EPEVTQTPSHQVTQMGQEVILRCVPISNHLYFYWYRQILGQKVEFLVSFYNNEISEKSEIFDDQFSVERPDGSNFTLKIRSTKLEDSAMYFCASNAYEGQGYFGPGTRLLVL.

The CDR3 sequence is CASSNPPGGTEQYF. The CDR3 DNA reads as TGCGCCAGCAGCAACCCTCCGGGAGGTACCGAGCAGTACTTC. The V gene is TRBV5-1, the J gene TRBJ2-7; 7 bases fit TRBD2. V was pared by 4 bases and J by 6 bases, with 10 bases of the junction left unmatched. The CDR3 is 14 residues long. Germline CDR1 and CDR2: SGHRS and YFSETQ.

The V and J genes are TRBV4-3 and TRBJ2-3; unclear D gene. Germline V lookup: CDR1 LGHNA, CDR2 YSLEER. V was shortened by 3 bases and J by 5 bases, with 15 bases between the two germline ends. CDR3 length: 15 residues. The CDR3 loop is CASSQEARRLDTQYF. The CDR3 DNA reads TGCGCCAGCAGCCAGGAAGCCCGTCGGCTAGATACGCAGTATTTT.

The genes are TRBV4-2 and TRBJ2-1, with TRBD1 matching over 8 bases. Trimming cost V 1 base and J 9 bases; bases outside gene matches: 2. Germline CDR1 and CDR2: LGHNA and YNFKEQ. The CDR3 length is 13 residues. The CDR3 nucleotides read TGTGCCAGCAGCCAAGGGACAGGGATTGAGCAGTTCTTC. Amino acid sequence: CASSQGTGIEQFF.

The CDR3 DNA reads TGTGCCAGCAGCATTAGCGGGAGGGCCTGGGAGCAGTACTTC. Translating gives CASSISGRAWEQYF. V and J are TRBV7-9 and TRBJ2-7; 11 bases are shared with TRBD2. CDR3 length: 14 residues. The V segment lost 5 bases and the J segment 7 bases; nucleotides outside the gene matches: 7. Germline V CDR1 and CDR2: SEHNR, FQNEAQ (reference sequence).

In DNA form, the CDR3 reads TGTGCCAGCAGCTCCGGGACAGGGGGCATTAGTTACGAGCAGTACGTC. Its translation: CASSSGTGGISYEQYV. The gene calls are TRBV5-6 and TRBJ2-7; 12 nucleotides align to TRBD1. This CDR3 has 16 residues. CDR1 and CDR2 (germline): SGHDT, YYEEEE. V lost 3 bases and J lost 4; bases outside the gene matches: 8.

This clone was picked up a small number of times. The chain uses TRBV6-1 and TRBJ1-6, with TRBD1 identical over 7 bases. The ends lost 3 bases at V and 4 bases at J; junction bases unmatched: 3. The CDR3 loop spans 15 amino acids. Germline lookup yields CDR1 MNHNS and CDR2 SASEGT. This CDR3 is CASSEGQTYNSPLHF. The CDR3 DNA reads TGTGCCAGCAGTGAGGGACAGACTTATAATTCACCCCTCCACTTT.

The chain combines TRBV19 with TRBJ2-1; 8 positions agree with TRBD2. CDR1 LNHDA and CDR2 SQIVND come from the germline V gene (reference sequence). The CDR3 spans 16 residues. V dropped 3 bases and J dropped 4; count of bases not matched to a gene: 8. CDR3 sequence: CASSIRAGVRYNEQFF. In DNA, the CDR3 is TGTGCCAGTAGTATCCGAGCGGGAGTAAGGTACAATGAGCAGTTCTTC. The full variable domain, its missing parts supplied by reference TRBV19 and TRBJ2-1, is DGGITQSPKYLFRKEGQNVTLSCEQNLNHDAMYWYRQDPGQGLRLIYYSQIVNDFQKGDIAEGYSVSREKKESFPLTVTSAQKNPTAFYLCASSIRAGVRYNEQFFGPGTRLTVL.

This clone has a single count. For the CDR3, the DNA is TGTGCCGGAGGACCCCGGGGCAATCAGCCCCAGCATTTT. This encodes CAGGPRGNQPQHF. The rearrangement joins TRBV5-8 to TRBJ1-5; no clear D. Germline V gene data show CDR1 as SGHTS and CDR2 as YDEGEE. The V end was cut by 10 bases, the J end by 2 bases, with 13 bases between. The CDR3 runs to 13 residues.

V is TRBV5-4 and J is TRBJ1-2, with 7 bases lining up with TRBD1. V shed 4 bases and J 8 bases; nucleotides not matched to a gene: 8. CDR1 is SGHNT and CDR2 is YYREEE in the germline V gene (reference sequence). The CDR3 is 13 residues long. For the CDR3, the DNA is TGTGCCAGCAGCCCAGGGGGGCTGCGAGGCTACACCTTC. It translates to CASSPGGLRGYTF.

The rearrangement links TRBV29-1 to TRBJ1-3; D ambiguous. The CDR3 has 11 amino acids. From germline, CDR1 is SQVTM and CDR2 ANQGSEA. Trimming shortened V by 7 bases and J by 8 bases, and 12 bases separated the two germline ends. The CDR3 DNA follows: TGCAGCGCCGGACCCCGGGACACCATATATTTT. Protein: CSAGPRDTIYF.

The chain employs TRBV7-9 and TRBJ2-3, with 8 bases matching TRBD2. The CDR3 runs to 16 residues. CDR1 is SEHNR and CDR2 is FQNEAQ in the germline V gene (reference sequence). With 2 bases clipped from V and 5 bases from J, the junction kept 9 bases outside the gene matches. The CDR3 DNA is TGTGCCAGCAGCTTACTTTCGGGAGGGCGGGGAGATACGCAGTATTTT. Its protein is CASSLLSGGRGDTQYF.

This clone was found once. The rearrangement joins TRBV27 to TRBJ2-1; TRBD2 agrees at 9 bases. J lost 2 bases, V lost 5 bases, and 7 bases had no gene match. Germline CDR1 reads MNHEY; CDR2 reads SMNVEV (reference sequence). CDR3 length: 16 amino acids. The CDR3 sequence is CASSRRGGRAYNEQFF. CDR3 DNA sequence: TGTGCCAGCAGTCGTAGGGGCGGGAGGGCCTACAATGAGCAGTTCTTC.

CDR3 loop: CASSGSYEQYF. CDR3 DNA: TGTGCCAGCAGTGGCTCCTACGAGCAGTACTTC. This sequence joins TRBV6-1 and TRBJ2-7; no definite D call. From germline, CDR1 is MNHNS and CDR2 SASEGT. The CDR3 totals 11 residues. V was pared by 4 bases and J by 0 bases, with 1 base between.

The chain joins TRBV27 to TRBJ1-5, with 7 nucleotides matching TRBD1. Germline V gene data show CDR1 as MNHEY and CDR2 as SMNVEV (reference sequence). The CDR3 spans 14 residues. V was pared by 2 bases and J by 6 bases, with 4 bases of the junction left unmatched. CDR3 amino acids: CASSLNRGLQPQHF. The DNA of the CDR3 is TGTGCCAGCAGTTTAAACAGGGGACTTCAGCCCCAGCATTTT.

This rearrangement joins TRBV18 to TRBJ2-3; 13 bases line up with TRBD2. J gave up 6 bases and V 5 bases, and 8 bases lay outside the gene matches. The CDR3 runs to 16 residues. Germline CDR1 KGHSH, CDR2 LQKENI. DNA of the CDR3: TGTGCCAGCTCAGCGGGACTAGCGGGGATGCGGGATACGCAGTATTTT. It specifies CASSAGLAGMRDTQYF.

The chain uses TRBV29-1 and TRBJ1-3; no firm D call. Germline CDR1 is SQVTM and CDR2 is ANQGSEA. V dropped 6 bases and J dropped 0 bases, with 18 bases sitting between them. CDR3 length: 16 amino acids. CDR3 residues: CSVTLPTKGSGNTIYF. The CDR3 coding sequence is TGCAGCGTGACCCTGCCCACTAAGGGCTCTGGAAACACCATATATTTT.

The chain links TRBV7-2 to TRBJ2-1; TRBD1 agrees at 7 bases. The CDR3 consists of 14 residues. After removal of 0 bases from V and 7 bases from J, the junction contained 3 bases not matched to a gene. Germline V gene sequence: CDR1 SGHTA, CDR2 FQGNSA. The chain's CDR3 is CASSLAGRGNEQFF. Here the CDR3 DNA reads TGTGCCAGCAGCTTAGCGGGCAGGGGGAATGAGCAGTTCTTC.

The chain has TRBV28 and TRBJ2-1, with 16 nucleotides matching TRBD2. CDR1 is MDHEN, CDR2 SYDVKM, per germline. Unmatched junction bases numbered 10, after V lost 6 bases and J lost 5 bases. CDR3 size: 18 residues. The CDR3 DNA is TGTGCCAGCAGCCCCGGGACTAGCGGGAGGGTCTGGAACAATGAGCAGTTCTTC. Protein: CASSPGTSGRVWNNEQFF.

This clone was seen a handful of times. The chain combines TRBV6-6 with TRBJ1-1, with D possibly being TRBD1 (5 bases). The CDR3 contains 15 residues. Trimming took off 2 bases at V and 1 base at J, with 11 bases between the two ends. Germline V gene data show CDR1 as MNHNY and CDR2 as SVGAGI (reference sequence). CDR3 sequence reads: CASSYRPQGNTEAFF. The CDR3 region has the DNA TGTGCCAGCAGTTACAGGCCTCAGGGGAACACTGAAGCTTTCTTT.

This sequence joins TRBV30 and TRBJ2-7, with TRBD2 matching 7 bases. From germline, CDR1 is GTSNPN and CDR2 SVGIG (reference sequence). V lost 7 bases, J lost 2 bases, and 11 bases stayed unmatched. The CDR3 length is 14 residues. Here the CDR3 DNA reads TGTGCCTACAAAACTAGCGCCCGAGCCTACGAGCAGTACTTC. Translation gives CAYKTSARAYEQYF. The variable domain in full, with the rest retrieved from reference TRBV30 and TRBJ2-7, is SQTIHQWPATLVQPVGSPLSLECTVEGTSNPNLYWYRQAAGRGLQLLFYSVGIGQISSEVPQNLSASRPQDRQFILSSKKLLLSDSGFYLCAYKTSARAYEQYFGPGTRLTVT.

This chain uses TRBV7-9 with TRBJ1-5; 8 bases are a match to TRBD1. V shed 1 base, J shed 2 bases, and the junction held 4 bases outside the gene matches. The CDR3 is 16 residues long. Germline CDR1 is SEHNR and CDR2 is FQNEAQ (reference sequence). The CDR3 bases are TGTGCCAGCAGCTTAGGGACAGGGTCTCGCAATCAGCCCCAGCATTTT. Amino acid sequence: CASSLGTGSRNQPQHF.

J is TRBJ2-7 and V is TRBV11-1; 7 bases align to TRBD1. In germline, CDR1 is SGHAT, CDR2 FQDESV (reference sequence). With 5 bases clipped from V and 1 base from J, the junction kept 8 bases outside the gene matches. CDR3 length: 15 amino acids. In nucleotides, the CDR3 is TGTGCCAGCAGCCCCCCAGGGACAGTTTCCTACGAGCAGTACTTC. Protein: CASSPPGTVSYEQYF.

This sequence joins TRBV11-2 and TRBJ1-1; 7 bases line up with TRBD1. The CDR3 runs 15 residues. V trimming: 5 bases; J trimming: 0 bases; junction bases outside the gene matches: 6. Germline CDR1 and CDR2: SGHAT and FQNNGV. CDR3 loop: CASSKTGVMNTEAFF. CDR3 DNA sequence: TGTGCCAGCAGCAAAACAGGGGTTATGAACACTGAAGCTTTCTTT.

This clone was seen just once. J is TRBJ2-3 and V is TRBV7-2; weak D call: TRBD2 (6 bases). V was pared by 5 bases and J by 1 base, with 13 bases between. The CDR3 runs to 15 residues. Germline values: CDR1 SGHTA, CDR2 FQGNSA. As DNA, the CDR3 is TGTGCCAGCAGCAAGGGACTCCCACGCACAGATACGCAGTATTTT. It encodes CASSKGLPRTDTQYF.

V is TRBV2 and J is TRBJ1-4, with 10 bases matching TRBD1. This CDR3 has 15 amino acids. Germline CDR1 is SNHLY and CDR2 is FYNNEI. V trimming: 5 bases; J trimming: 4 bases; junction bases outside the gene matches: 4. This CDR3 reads CASSRQGARNEKLFF. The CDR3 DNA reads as TGTGCCAGCAGTAGACAGGGGGCCCGTAATGAAAAACTGTTTTTT.